A single sample is the source of the 24 T cell receptor beta chains below, sequenced in a study of Ad26.COV2.S vaccination and SARS-CoV-2 variants. The protocol was immunoSEQ multiplex PCR, while the TCRdb copy is restricted to in-frame clones and leaves out a portion. The table records about 400,000 clones, roughly 90% of them present only once. Regarding treatment: about 20 received Ad26.COV2.S at low or high dose, single or two shots; several received placebo; per-sample allocation not given. Sampling was done on day 63 after the first vaccine or placebo injection. The specimen was peripheral blood, collected in a trial of Ad26.COV2.S vaccine versus placebo. All receptors derive from a person aged 18-65 years who received the Ad26.COV2.S COVID-19 vaccine or a placebo.

The CDR3 nucleotides read TGCAGTGCTAGATCGAACTCACCCCTCCACTTT. Its protein is CSARSNSPLHF. This chain uses TRBV20-1 with TRBJ1-6; D unresolved. Germline V gene lookup returns CDR1 DFQATT and CDR2 SNEGSKA (reference sequence). Trimming pared 2 bases from V and 10 bases from J, leaving 6 bases between. The CDR3 covers 11 residues.

V and J are TRBV11-3 and TRBJ2-3; D is uncertain. Germline V gene lookup returns CDR1 SGHNT and CDR2 YENEEA. The V end was cut by 3 bases, the J end by 1 base, with 5 bases between. The CDR3 runs to 13 residues. Written as DNA, the CDR3 is TGTGCCAGCAGCTTTGAGGGCACAGATACGCAGTATTTT. This gives the protein CASSFEGTDTQYF.

Regarding this clone: Compared with germline, one end of the junction differs, possibly owing to a read error. J is TRBJ1-2 and V is TRBV11-2; no clear D. Germline V gene lookup returns CDR1 SGHAT and CDR2 FQNNGV. The CDR3 consists of 14 residues. In nucleotides, the CDR3 is TGTGCCAGCAGCCAAGGTATCCGGACGGACCTTGATATGTTC. It yields the protein CASSQGIRTDLDMF.

The rearrangement uses TRBV6-5 and TRBJ1-2; 9 positions agree with TRBD1. CDR1 and CDR2 (germline): MNHEY, SVGAGI. The junction had 4 bases not matched to a gene; V was cut back by 2 bases and J by 6 bases. The CDR3 covers 14 residues. The CDR3 DNA reads as TGTGCCAGCAGTTACCATCGGGACAGGGATGGCTACACCTTC. Translating gives CASSYHRDRDGYTF.

The chain has TRBV24-1 and TRBJ2-5, with TRBD1 as a possible D gene (6 bases). Looked up from germline, CDR1 is KGHDR and CDR2 is SFDVKD. The V end was cut by 0 bases, the J end by 1 base, with 20 bases between. This CDR3 has 19 amino acids. The CDR3 DNA reads TGTGCCACCAGTGATTTGCGTCGGGGCAGGGGCACCGCCCAAGAGACCCAGTACTTC. Its translation: CATSDLRRGRGTAQETQYF.

The genes are TRBV15 and TRBJ1-5; D unclear. V was clipped by 0 bases and J by 0 bases, with 3 bases between them. Germline V lookup: CDR1 LNHNV, CDR2 YYDKDF (reference sequence). The CDR3 spans 14 residues. The CDR3 is CATSRDSSNQPQHF. The CDR3, as DNA: TGTGCCACCAGCAGAGACAGTAGCAATCAGCCCCAGCATTTT. The entire variable domain, with the rest obtained from reference TRBV15 and TRBJ1-5, is as follows: DAMVIQNPRYQVTQFGKPVTLSCSQTLNHNVMYWYQQKSSQAPKLLFHYYDKDFNNEADTPDNFQSRRPNTSFCFLDIRSPGLGDTAMYLCATSRDSSNQPQHFGDGTRLSIL.

CDR3 loop: CASSLPKILAGRYNEQFF. The CDR3 DNA sequence: TGTGCCAGCAGCTTACCTAAAATACTAGCGGGGCGCTACAATGAGCAGTTCTTC. The V and J genes are TRBV11-2 and TRBJ2-1; TRBD2 aligns across 10 bases. The CDR3 runs to 18 residues. The trim removed 2 bases at V and 3 bases at J, leaving 10 bases unmatched. The germline V gene encodes CDR1 SGHAT and CDR2 FQNNGV.

The V and J genes are TRBV4-3 and TRBJ2-1; unclear D gene. The V gene's germline CDR1 is LGHNA and CDR2 YSLEER. V was clipped by 4 bases and J by 6 bases, with 10 bases between them. CDR3 length: 13 amino acids. CDR3 DNA: TGCGCCAGCAGCCCCATTTCCGGCAATGAGCAGTTCTTC. It encodes CASSPISGNEQFF.

This chain links TRBV10-3 with TRBJ2-7, with no clear D. Between the trimmed V and J ends, which lost 4 bases and 3 bases, there was a span of 7 bases. The CDR3 has 12 amino acids. Per the germline V gene, CDR1 is ENHRY and CDR2 is SYGVKD. In DNA, the CDR3 is TGTGCCATCAGTGGCACGGGCTACGAGCAGTACTTC. This encodes CAISGTGYEQYF.

This clone has just a few counts. The chain uses TRBV5-1 and TRBJ2-2; 10 bases map to TRBD2. J lost 4 bases, V lost 4 bases, and 4 bases had no gene match. Germline V gene lookup returns CDR1 SGHRS and CDR2 YFSETQ. The CDR3 contains 15 residues. The CDR3 sequence: CASSGSGGTTGELFF. The CDR3, as DNA: TGCGCCAGCAGCGGTAGCGGGGGGACCACCGGGGAGCTGTTTTTT.

The chain employs TRBV9 and TRBJ1-1; the D gene is possibly TRBD1 (5 bases). The CDR3 length is 15 residues. Trimming shortened V by 3 bases and J by 3 bases, and 15 bases separated the two germline ends. CDR1 is SGDLS and CDR2 is YYNGEE in the germline V gene. The CDR3 DNA reads TGTGCCAGCAGCGCTAGCGGGGACGTTCACACTGAAGCTTTCTTT. It yields the protein CASSASGDVHTEAFF. Complete variable domain (other parts from reference TRBV9 and TRBJ1-1): DSGVTQTPKHLITATGQRVTLRCSPRSGDLSVYWYQQSLDQGLQFLIQYYNGEERAKGNILERFSAQQFPDLHSELNLSSLELGDSALYFCASSASGDVHTEAFFGQGTRLTVV.

This chain uses TRBV5-4 with TRBJ1-2, with D perhaps matching TRBD1 (5 bases). The CDR3 totals 14 residues. Trimming removed 3 bases at V and 3 bases at J, with 12 bases between. In germline, CDR1 is SGHNT, CDR2 YYREEE (reference sequence). DNA for the CDR3: TGTGCCAGCAGCTACGTTCCGGGGGACTATGGCTACACCTTC. It codes for CASSYVPGDYGYTF.

This sequence joins TRBV19 and TRBJ1-1; D not certain. The germline V gene encodes CDR1 LNHDA and CDR2 SQIVND (reference sequence). The CDR3 is made up of 14 amino acids. V lost 8 bases and J 5 bases, leaving 18 bases between the germline ends. The CDR3 DNA follows: TGTGCCAGTCACAGCCGGGCCTCGCCGACTGAAGCTTTCTTT. The encoded protein is CASHSRASPTEAFF.

This clone was seen only once. The V call is TRBV5-1, the J call TRBJ2-7, with 8 nucleotides matching TRBD1. The germline gives CDR1 SGHRS, CDR2 YFSETQ. CDR3 length equals 17 residues. With 6 bases clipped from V and 2 bases from J, the junction kept 16 bases outside the gene matches. CDR3 protein: CASTSGSVQGAAYEQYF. The CDR3 DNA sequence: TGCGCCAGCACCTCAGGCTCTGTCCAGGGGGCCGCCTACGAGCAGTACTTC. The complete variable domain, with remaining parts taken from reference TRBV5-1 and TRBJ2-7, reads KAGVTQTPRYLIKTRGQQVTLSCSPISGHRSVSWYQQTPGQGLQFLFEYFSETQRNKGNFPGRFSGRQFSNSRSEMNVSTLELGDSALYLCASTSGSVQGAAYEQYFGPGTRLTVT.

V gene TRBV28 combines with J gene TRBJ1-6; no definite D call. The CDR3 spans 12 residues. Germline assignment: CDR1 MDHEN and CDR2 SYDVKM. Trimming took off 5 bases at V and 11 bases at J, with 10 bases between the two ends. The CDR3 spells CASSTPLTPLHF. The DNA for the CDR3 is TGTGCCAGCAGTACCCCTCTAACACCCCTCCACTTT. The entire variable domain, with the rest obtained from reference TRBV28 and TRBJ1-6, is as follows: DVKVTQSSRYLVKRTGEKVFLECVQDMDHENMFWYRQDPGLGLRLIYFSYDVKMKEKGDIPEGYSVSREKKERFSLILESASTNQTSMYLCASSTPLTPLHFGNGTRLTVT.

The chain links TRBV9 to TRBJ2-1; 14 nucleotides align to TRBD2. Per germline, CDR1 SGDLS and CDR2 YYNGEE. This CDR3 spans 17 amino acids. V shed 3 bases, J shed 4 bases, and the junction held 6 bases outside the gene matches. CDR3 sequence reads: CASSDPTSGGAYNEQFF. As DNA, the CDR3 is TGTGCCAGCAGCGACCCGACTAGCGGGGGGGCATACAATGAGCAGTTCTTC.

The chain employs TRBV3-1 (or the pseudogene TRBV3-2) and TRBJ1-1; TRBD1 matches 10 bases. This CDR3 has 16 residues. J gave up 3 bases and V 3 bases, and 7 bases lay outside the gene matches. In germline, CDR1 is LGHDT, CDR2 YNNKEL (reference sequence). Here the CDR3 reads CASSQVGQGLDTEAFF. The CDR3 coding sequence is TGTGCCAGCAGCCAGGTGGGACAGGGGCTCGACACTGAAGCTTTCTTT.

The chain carries TRBV5-1 and TRBJ1-3; D is uncertain. The V gene's germline CDR1 is SGHRS and CDR2 YFSETQ. This CDR3 spans 16 amino acids. The V and J ends lost 6 bases and 0 bases respectively, with 16 bases between them. As DNA, the CDR3 is TGCGCCAGCATCCGGGATCCGGAAATCTCTGGAAACACCATATATTTT. Amino acid sequence: CASIRDPEISGNTIYF.

This rearrangement joins TRBV4-3 to TRBJ2-7; a possible D gene is TRBD2 (7 bases). The germline V gene encodes CDR1 LGHNA and CDR2 YSLEER. The length of the CDR3 is 15 residues. V gave up 0 bases and J gave up 5 bases, with 14 bases separating them. The DNA for the CDR3 is TGCGCCAGCAGCCAAGAATATGGGGGGGCCCACGAGCAGTACTTC. It translates to CASSQEYGGAHEQYF.

Concerning this clone itself: One end of the junction does not line up with germline, which may come from a read error. The same CDR3 can be traced to other DNA sequences in this sample. The chain recombines TRBV6-4 with TRBJ2-1; tentatively, D is TRBD2 (5 bases). The length of the CDR3 is 12 residues. Germline CDR1 reads MRHNA; CDR2 reads SNTAGT. The CDR3 sequence is CARNLLDPEQFF. As DNA, the CDR3 is TGCGCCAGAAACTTACTAGATCCTGAGCAGTTCTTC.

With regard to this clone: This sequence may be a read error, since a much larger clone differs from it by one base. The V and J genes are TRBV28 and TRBJ2-7, with 7 bases matching TRBD1. V shed 6 bases, J shed 3 bases, and the junction held 2 bases outside the gene matches. CDR1 is MDHEN and CDR2 is SYDVKM in the germline V gene. This CDR3 is built from 12 residues. CDR3 sequence (DNA): TGTGCCAGCAGCCGACAGGGCTACGAGCAGTACTTC. It yields the protein CASSRQGYEQYF.

The gene calls are TRBV4-1 and TRBJ2-7; 9 bases map to TRBD2. Trimming at V came to 0 bases and at J to 6 bases, leaving 9 bases not matched to a gene. The CDR3 loop spans 16 amino acids. Germline V gives CDR1 MGHRA, CDR2 YSYEKL. The CDR3 DNA sequence: TGCGCCAGCAGCCAAGATCCTGCTAGCGGGGTAAGCGAGCAGTACTTC. It yields the protein CASSQDPASGVSEQYF.

The rearrangement links TRBV6-5 to TRBJ2-7; 9 nucleotides align to TRBD2. V shed 5 bases, J shed 6 bases, and the junction held 8 bases outside the gene matches. The CDR3 is made up of 14 amino acids. Germline V CDR1 and CDR2: MNHEY, SVGAGI. The CDR3: CASSPRIAGVEQYF. Written as DNA, the CDR3 is TGTGCCAGCAGTCCCCGGATAGCGGGGGTCGAGCAGTACTTC.

The chain is built from TRBV18 and TRBJ2-3; maybe TRBD2 (5 bases). The germline gives CDR1 KGHSH, CDR2 LQKENI. The CDR3 runs to 14 residues. V was clipped by 5 bases and J by 2 bases, with 11 bases between them. The CDR3 sequence is CASSMPEATDTQYF. CDR3 sequence (DNA): TGTGCCAGCTCAATGCCGGAGGCCACAGATACGCAGTATTTT. Full variable domain (outside the CDR3, taken from reference TRBV18 and TRBJ2-3): NAGVMQNPRHLVRRRGQEARLRCSPMKGHSHVYWYRQLPEEGLKFMVYLQKENIIDESGMPKERFSAEFPKEGPSILRIQQVVRGDSAAYFCASSMPEATDTQYFGPGTRLTVL.